This note documents a single T cell receptor beta chain sequence. This sample is drawn from a study of T cell responses to AZD1222 COVID-19 vaccine. CDR1 MNHEY and CDR2 SVGAGI come from the germline V gene. This CDR3 contains 13 residues. The V end lost 7 bases, the J end lost 4 bases, and 12 bases lay between the germline ends. Assay: immunoSEQ multiplex PCR; the TCRdb copy retains only in-frame clones and omits some. The sample gives around 100,000 clones, just under 95% of which show up once; less than 2.5% is in the top ten. Sample: peripheral blood, taken on day 0 of AZD1222 vaccination. The chain employs TRBV6-5 and TRBJ2-3; D not resolved. This TCR came from an adult in good health. The CDR3 loop reads CASINFRADTQYF. CDR3 bases: TGTGCCAGCATTAATTTTAGGGCAGATACGCAGTATTTT.